This record concerns one T cell receptor beta chain sequence. Its antigen is unknown. These data are taken from a study of blood T cells in healthy people across ages. General study points: PBMCs went unsorted, and a conclusive naive versus antigen-experienced comparison was therefore prevented. Long-lived donors had more naive CD4+ cells and higher diversity than aged donors. Researchers deemed the diversity estimates from one million T cells underestimates.

Alongside a J-beta primer mix, a sample-barcoded 5' primer served in a second PCR lasting roughly 7 to 12 cycles. MiXCR, applied by TCRdb to the 5' RACE reads, yields one record per CDR3 protein. The data show over 1,200,000 distinct CDR3 sequences, approximately 59% seen once. The CDR3 has 14 residues. Germline lookup yields CDR1 SGHKS and CDR2 YYEKEE (reference sequence). V lost 0 bases and J lost 2, with 8 bases in between. Caucasian individuals from Russia who were healthy and aged 6 to 90 acted as donors. The genes are TRBV5-5 and TRBJ1-2, with D perhaps matching TRBD1 (6 bases). The source of this sequence is a man aged 18 to 30 in good health. The sequencing sample was made of blood. CDR3 nucleotide sequence: TGTGCCAGCAGCTTGGAGGGACAAAACTATGGCTACACCTTC. It yields the protein CASSLEGQNYGYTF.